The 2 T cell receptor beta chains in this list originate from one sample, sequenced in a study of technical replicates of blood from several donors. Assay used: immunoSEQ multiplex PCR; TCRdb lists only in-frame clones, some missing. This repertoire shows under 85,000 clones, more than 85% found once; its top ten account for about 0.37%. Sequenced material: T cells isolated from PBMCs. These receptors all come from a human donor in good health.

This clone has only one observation. This sequence joins TRBV4-1 and TRBJ2-7; D possibly corresponds to TRBD2 (6 bases). Germline values: CDR1 MGHRA, CDR2 YSYEKL. The V end was cut by 6 bases, the J end by 4 bases, with 13 bases between. The CDR3 loop spans 13 amino acids. This chain's CDR3 is CASSQRLGYEQYF. The CDR3 DNA reads TGCGCCAGCAGTCAGCGACTAGGATACGAGCAGTACTTC.

The rearrangement uses TRBV4-2 and TRBJ2-7; 7 bases are a match to TRBD2. This CDR3 spans 15 amino acids. In germline, CDR1 is LGHNA, CDR2 YNFKEQ. V was clipped by 2 bases and J by 1 base; unmatched bases: 5. The CDR3 region has the DNA TGTGCCAGCAGCCAATGGGCGGGAGCGTCCTACGAGCAGTACTTC. It is translated as CASSQWAGASYEQYF.